The following is a TCR beta chain sequence with its context. Individual cDNA molecules were tagged with unique molecular identifiers. Using its own MiXCR run on the 5' RACE reads, TCRdb lists one record per CDR3 protein. The sample lists about 53,000 distinct CDR3 sequences, 9% to 15% occurring once. The data derive from a study of early T cells in non-severe SARS-CoV-2 infection. The CDR3 runs 17 residues. Trimming took 6 bases from V and 6 from J; bases not matched to a gene: 10. Germline assignment: CDR1 MNHNY and CDR2 SVGAGI (reference sequence). The sequence came from an adult who was a healthcare worker with PCR-confirmed SARS-CoV-2 infection or an uninfected control (not recorded which). Sample: whole blood, taken at baseline. The V and J genes are TRBV6-6 and TRBJ2-2; TRBD2 aligns across 13 bases. The CDR3 sequence is CASSQRTSGREPGELFF. The DNA of the CDR3 is TGTGCCAGCAGCCAAAGGACTAGCGGGAGAGAACCCGGGGAGCTGTTTTTT.